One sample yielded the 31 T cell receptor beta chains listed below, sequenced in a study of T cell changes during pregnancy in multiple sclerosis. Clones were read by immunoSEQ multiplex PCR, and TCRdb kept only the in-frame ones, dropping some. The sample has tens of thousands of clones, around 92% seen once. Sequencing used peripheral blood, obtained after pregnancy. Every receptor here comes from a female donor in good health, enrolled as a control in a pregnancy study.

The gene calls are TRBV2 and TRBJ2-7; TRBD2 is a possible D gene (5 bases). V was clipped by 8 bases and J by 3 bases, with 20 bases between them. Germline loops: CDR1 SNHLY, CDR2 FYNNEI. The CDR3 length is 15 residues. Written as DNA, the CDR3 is TGTGCCAGCTGGACGGATAGCGTTGGGGACTACGAGCAGTACTTC. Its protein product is CASWTDSVGDYEQYF.

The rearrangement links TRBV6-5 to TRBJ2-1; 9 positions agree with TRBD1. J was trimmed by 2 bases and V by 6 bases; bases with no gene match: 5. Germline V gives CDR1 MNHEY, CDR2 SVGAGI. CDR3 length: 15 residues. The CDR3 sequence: CASRSDRGPYNEQFF. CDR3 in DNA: TGTGCCAGCAGGTCGGACAGGGGCCCCTACAATGAGCAGTTCTTC.

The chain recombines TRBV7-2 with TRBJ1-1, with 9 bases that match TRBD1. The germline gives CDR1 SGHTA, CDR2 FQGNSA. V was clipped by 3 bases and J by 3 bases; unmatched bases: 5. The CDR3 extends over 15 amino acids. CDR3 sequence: CASSLETGGHTEAFF. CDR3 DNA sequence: TGTGCCAGCAGCTTGGAGACAGGGGGGCACACTGAAGCTTTCTTT.

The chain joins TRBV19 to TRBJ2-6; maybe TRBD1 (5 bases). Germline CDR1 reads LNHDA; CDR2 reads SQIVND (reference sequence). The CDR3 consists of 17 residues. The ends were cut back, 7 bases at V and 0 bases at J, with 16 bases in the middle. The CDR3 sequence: CASTFTAGFSGANVLTF. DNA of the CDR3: TGTGCCAGTACTTTTACCGCAGGGTTCTCTGGGGCCAACGTCCTGACTTTC.

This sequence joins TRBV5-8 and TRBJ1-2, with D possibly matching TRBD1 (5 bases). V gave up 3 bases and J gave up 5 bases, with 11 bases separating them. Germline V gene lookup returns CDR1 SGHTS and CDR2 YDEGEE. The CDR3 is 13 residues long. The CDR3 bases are TGTGCCAGCAGCTCCAGGGCAGGGTATGGCTACACCTTC. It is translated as CASSSRAGYGYTF.

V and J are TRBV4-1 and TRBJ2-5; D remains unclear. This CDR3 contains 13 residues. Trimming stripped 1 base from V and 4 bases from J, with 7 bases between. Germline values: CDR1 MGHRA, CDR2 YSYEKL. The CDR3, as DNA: TGCGCCAGCAGCCAAGTTCTAGGAGAGACCCAGTACTTC. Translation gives CASSQVLGETQYF.

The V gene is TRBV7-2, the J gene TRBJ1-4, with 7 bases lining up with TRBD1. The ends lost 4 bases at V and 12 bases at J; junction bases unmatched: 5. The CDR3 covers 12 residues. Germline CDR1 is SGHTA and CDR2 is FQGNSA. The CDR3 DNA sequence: TGTGCCAGCAGCTCGACAGGGATGCAACTGTTTTTT. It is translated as CASSSTGMQLFF.

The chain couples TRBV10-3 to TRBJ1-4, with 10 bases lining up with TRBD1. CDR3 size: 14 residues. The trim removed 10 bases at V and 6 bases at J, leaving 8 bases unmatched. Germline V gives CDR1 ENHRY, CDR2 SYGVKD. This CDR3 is CATRTGTGDEKLFF. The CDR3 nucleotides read TGTGCCACCCGCACCGGGACAGGGGATGAAAAACTGTTTTTT.

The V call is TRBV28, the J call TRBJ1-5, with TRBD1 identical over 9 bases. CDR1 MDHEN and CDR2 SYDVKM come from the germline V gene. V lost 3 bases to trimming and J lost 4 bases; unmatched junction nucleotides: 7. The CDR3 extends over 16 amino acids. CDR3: CASSFRNGQGNQPQHF. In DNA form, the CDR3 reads TGTGCCAGCAGTTTCCGCAACGGACAGGGGAATCAGCCCCAGCATTTT.

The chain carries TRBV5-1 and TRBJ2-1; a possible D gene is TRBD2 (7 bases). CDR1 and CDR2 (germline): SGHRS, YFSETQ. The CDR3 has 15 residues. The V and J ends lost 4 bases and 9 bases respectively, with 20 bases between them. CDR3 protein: CASSPEGGGRGEQFF. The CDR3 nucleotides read TGCGCCAGCAGCCCTGAAGGGGGGGGCCGGGGTGAGCAGTTCTTC. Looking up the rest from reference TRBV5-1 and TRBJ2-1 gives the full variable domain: KAGVTQTPRYLIKTRGQQVTLSCSPISGHRSVSWYQQTPGQGLQFLFEYFSETQRNKGNFPGRFSGRQFSNSRSEMNVSTLELGDSALYLCASSPEGGGRGEQFFGPGTRLTVL.

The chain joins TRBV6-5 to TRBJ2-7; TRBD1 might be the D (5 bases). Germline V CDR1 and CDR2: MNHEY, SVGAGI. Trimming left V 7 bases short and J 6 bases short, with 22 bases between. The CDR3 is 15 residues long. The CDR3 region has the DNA TGTGCCAGCACTATAGGGGCGACCGGTCGCGCCGAGCAGTACTTC. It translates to CASTIGATGRAEQYF.

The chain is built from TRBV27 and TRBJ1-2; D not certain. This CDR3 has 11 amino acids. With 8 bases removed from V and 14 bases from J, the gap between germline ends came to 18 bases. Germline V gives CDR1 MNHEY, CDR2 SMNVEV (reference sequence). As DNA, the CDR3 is TGTGCCAGCGGGCGGGCTAGGACGAGGACCTTC. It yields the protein CASGRARTRTF.

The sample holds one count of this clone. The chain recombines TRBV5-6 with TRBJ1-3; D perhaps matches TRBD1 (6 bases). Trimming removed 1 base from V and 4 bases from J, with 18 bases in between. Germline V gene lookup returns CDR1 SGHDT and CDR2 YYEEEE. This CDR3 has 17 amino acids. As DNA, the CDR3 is TGTGCCAGCAGCTTGCCTAGACAGGCTCTATCCGGAAACACCATATATTTT. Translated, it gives CASSLPRQALSGNTIYF.

The CDR3 DNA is TGTGCCAGCTCACCTCATCCAACTAATGAAAAACTGTTTTTT. Translation: CASSPHPTNEKLFF. This sequence joins TRBV18 and TRBJ1-4; D ambiguous. CDR1 and CDR2 from the germline V gene are KGHSH and LQKENI. V dropped 3 bases and J dropped 0 bases, with 5 bases sitting between them. CDR3 length: 14 residues.

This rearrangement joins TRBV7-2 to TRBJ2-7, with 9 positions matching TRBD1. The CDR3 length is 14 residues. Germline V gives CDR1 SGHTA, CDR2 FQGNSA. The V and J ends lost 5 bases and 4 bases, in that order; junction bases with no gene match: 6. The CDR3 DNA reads TGTGCCAGCAGCCCCCGGGGACAGGGATACGAGCAGTACTTC. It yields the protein CASSPRGQGYEQYF.

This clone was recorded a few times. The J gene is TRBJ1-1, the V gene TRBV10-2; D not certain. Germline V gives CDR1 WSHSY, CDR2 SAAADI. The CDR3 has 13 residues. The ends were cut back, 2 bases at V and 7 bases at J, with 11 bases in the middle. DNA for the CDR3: TGCGCCAGCAGTGAGGGGGAGAACGGTGAAGCTTTCTTT. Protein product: CASSEGENGEAFF.

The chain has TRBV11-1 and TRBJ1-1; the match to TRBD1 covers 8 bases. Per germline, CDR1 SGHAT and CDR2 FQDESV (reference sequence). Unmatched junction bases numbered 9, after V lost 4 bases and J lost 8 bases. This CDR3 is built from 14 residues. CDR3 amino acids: CASSYQTGAKEAFF. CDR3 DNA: TGTGCCAGCAGCTACCAGACAGGGGCAAAGGAAGCTTTCTTT.

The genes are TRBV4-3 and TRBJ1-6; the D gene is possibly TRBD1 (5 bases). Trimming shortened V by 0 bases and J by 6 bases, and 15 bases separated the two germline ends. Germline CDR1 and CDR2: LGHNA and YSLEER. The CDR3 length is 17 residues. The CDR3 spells CASSQEEGRAGNSPLHF. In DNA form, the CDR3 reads TGCGCCAGCAGCCAAGAGGAAGGCAGGGCCGGTAATTCACCCCTCCACTTT.

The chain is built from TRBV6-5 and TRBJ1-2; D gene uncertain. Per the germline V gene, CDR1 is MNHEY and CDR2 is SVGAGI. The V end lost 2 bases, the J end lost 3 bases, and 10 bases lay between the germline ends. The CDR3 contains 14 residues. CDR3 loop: CASSYRERDYGYTF. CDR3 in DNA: TGTGCCAGCAGTTACCGGGAAAGGGACTATGGCTACACCTTC.

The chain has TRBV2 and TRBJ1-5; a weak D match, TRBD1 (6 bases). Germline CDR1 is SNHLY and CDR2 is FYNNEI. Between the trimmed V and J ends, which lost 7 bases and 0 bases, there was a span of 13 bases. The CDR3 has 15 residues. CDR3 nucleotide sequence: TGTGCCAGCACTATAAGACAGGTTAGCAATCAGCCCCAGCATTTT. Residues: CASTIRQVSNQPQHF.

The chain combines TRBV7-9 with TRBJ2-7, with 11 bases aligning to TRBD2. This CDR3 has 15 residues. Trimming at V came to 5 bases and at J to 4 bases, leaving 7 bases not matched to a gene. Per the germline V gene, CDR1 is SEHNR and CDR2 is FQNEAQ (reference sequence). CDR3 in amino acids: CASSPRLAGLYEQYF. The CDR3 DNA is TGTGCCAGCAGCCCCCGACTAGCGGGGCTGTACGAGCAGTACTTC. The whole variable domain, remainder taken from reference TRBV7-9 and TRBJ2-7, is DTGVSQNPRHKITKRGQNVTFRCDPISEHNRLYWYRQTLGQGPEFLTYFQNEAQLEKSRLLSDRFSAERPKGSFSTLEIQRTEQGDSAMYLCASSPRLAGLYEQYFGPGTRLTVT.

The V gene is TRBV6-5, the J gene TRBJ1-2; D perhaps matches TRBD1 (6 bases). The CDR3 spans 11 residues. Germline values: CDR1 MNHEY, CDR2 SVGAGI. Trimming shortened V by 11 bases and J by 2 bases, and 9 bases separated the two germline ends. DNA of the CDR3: TGTGCCTCCCAGGGGAACTATGGCTACACCTTC. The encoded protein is CASQGNYGYTF.

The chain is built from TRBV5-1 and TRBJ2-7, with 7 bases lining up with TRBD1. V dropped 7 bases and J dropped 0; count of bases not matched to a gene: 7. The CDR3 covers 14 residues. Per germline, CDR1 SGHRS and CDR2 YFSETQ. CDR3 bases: TGCGCCAGCTCCCGGGACAGCCGCTCCTACGAGCAGTACTTC. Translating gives CASSRDSRSYEQYF.

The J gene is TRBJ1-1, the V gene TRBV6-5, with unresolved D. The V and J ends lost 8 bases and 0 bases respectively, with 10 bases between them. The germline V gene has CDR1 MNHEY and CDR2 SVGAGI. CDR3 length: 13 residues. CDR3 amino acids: CASFHSLNTEAFF. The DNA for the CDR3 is TGTGCCAGCTTTCACTCTTTGAACACTGAAGCTTTCTTT.

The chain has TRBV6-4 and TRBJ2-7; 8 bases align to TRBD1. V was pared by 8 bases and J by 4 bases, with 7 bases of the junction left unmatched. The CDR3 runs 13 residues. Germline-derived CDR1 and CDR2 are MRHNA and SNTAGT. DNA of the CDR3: TGTGCCAGCGCCGGGACAGGACTATACGAGCAGTACTTC. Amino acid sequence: CASAGTGLYEQYF.

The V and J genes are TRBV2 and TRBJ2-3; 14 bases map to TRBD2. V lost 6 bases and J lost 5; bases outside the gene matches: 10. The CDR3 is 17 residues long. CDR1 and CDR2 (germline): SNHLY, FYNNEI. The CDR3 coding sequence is TGTGCCAGCAGCGAGGGGACTAGCGGGGGCCGAGGAGATACGCAGTATTTT. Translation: CASSEGTSGGRGDTQYF. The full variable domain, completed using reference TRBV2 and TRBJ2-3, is EPEVTQTPSHQVTQMGQEVILRCVPISNHLYFYWYRQILGQKVEFLVSFYNNEISEKSEIFDDQFSVERPDGSNFTLKIRSTKLEDSAMYFCASSEGTSGGRGDTQYFGPGTRLTVL.

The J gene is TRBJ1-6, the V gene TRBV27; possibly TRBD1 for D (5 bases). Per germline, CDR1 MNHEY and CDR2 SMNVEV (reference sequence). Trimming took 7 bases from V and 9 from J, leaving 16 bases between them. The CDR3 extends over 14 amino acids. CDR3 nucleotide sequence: TGTGCCAGCAATCCCTCTGGGGGGATTTCACCCCTCCACTTT. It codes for CASNPSGGISPLHF.

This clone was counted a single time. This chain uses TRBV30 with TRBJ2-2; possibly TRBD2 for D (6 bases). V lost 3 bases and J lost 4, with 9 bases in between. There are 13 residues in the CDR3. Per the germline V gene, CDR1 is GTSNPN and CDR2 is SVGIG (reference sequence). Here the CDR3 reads CAWSDGGTGELFF. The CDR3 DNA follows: TGTGCCTGGAGCGACGGGGGCACCGGGGAGCTGTTTTTT.

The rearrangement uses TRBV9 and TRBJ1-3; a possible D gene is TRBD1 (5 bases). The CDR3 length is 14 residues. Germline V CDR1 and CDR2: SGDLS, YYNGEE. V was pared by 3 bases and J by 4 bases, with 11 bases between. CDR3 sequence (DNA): TGTGCCAGCAGCGGGAGGGACGCAGGAAACACCATATATTTT. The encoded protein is CASSGRDAGNTIYF.

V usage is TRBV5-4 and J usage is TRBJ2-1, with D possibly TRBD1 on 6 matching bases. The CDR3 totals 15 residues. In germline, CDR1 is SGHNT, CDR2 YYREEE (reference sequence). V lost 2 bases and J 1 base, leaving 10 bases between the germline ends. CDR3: CASSLGGVSYNEQFF. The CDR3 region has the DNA TGTGCCAGCAGCTTAGGGGGAGTGTCCTACAATGAGCAGTTCTTC.

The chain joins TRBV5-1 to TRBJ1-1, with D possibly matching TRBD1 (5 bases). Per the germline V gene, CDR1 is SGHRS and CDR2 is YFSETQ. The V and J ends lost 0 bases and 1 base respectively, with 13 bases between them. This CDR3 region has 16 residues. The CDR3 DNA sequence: TGCGCCAGCAGCTTGGGTCGGGCGGGGGGGAACACTGAAGCTTTCTTT. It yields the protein CASSLGRAGGNTEAFF.